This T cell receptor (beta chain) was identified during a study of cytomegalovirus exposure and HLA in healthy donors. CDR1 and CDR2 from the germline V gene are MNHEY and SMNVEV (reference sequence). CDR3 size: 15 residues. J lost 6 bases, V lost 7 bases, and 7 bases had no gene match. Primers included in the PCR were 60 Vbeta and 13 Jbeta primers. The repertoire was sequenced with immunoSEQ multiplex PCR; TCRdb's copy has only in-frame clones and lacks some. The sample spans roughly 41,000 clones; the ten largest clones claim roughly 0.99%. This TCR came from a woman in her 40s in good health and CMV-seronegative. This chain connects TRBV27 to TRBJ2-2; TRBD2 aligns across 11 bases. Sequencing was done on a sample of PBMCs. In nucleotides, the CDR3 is TGTGCCAGCACCCTAGCGGGAGGAATTTCCGGGGAGCTGTTTTTT. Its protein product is CASTLAGGISGELFF.